This paragraph reports one TCR beta chain. Profiling relied on immunoSEQ multiplex PCR, and the TCRdb table lists in-frame clones only, not all of them. The top ten hold over 2% of the sample, which has approximately 58,000 clones, more than 70% seen once. The data are from a study of OX40 agonist ivuxolimab in advanced cancers. The source of this sequence is an adult with an advanced solid tumor such as melanoma, head and neck, liver or kidney cancer. Sequencing used CD4+ or CD8+ T cells sorted from blood, obtained in a trial of the OX40 agonist ivuxolimab.

CDR3 DNA sequence: TGTGCCAGCAGCTTCGGACGGAACTATGGCTACACCTTC. Amino acids: CASSFGRNYGYTF. This chain uses TRBV7-8 with TRBJ1-2; D is uncertain. The CDR3 extends over 13 amino acids. With 3 bases removed from V and 2 bases from J, the gap between germline ends came to 7 bases. CDR1 is SGHVS, CDR2 FQNEAQ, per germline.